This T cell receptor (beta chain) was identified during a study of shared clonotypes between healthy human individuals. Study-wide results and caveats: Naive subsets usually exceeded memory subsets in estimated richness. Donor clonotype sharing was expected to depend on sequencing depth.

Worth noting for this clone: Antigen specificity is unknown.

In the authors' workflow: ImmunoSEQ yielded junction-only sequences lacking quality scores, so filtering differed. TCRdb's copy holds only in-frame clones and misses some; the assay was immunoSEQ multiplex PCR. That table gives V, J and clone size, and the DNA gave D and trimming. Of about 2.4 million clones listed, 93% were seen once; the top ten hold 0.36%. There were no recent acute infections or vaccinations among the donors, who were healthy HIV-negative adults. This CDR3 has 19 amino acids. V lost 2 bases and J lost 0; bases outside the gene matches: 14. The germline V gene encodes CDR1 SGHTA and CDR2 FQGNSA.

The source material was naive CD4+ T cells from PBMCs. Subset described: CD45RA+ positively selected. The sequence derives from a man aged 18 to 29 in good health. Some clones in this sample may be carry-over from other donors' samples. This sequence joins TRBV7-2 and TRBJ2-5, with 8 bases fitting TRBD2. CDR3 in amino acids: CASSLYFGLAGNNQETQYF. For the CDR3, the DNA is TGTGCCAGCAGCTTATATTTTGGGCTAGCGGGCAACAACCAAGAGACCCAGTACTTC.